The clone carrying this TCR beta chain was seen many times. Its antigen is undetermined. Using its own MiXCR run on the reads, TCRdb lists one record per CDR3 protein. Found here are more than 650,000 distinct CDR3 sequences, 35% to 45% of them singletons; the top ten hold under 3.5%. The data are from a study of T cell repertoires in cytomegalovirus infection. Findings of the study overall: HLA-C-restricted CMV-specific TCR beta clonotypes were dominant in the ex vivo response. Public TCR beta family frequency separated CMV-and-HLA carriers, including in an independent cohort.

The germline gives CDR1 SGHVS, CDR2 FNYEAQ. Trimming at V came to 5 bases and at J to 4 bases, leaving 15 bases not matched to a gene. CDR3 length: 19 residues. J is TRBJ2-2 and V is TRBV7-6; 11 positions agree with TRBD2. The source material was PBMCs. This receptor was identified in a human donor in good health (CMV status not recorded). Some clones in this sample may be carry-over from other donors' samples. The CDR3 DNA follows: TGTGCCAGCAGCCACCCGGGACTAGCGGAAGATTTGGGCACCGGGGAGCTGTTTTTT. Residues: CASSHPGLAEDLGTGELFF.